The 8 T cell receptor beta chains presented below share a single source sample, sequenced in a study of T cells in Graves' hyperthyroidism and ophthalmopathy. Researchers took RNA transcripts and amplified the TCR beta CDR3 regions from them. First-round RT-PCR with HTBI primers amplified the TCR CDR3 region. TCRdb re-called the multiplex PCR reads with MiXCR, one entry per CDR3 protein. The sample lists some 300,000 distinct CDR3 sequences, 13% occurring once. The material sequenced was blood. The origin of the receptors is a woman aged 25 to 45 with Graves' hyperthyroidism that later progressed to Graves' ophthalmopathy.

Ten or more counts support this clonotype. The chain combines TRBV12-5 with TRBJ2-7, with D hard to call. V was shortened by 0 bases and J by 1 base, with 16 bases between the two germline ends. This CDR3 is 17 amino acids long. The germline gives CDR1 LGHNT, CDR2 FRNRAP. The DNA of the CDR3 is TGTGCTAGTGGTTTGGTACAAGGACGGTATAGGTCCTACGAGCAGTACTTC. Residues: CASGLVQGRYRSYEQYF.

J is TRBJ1-5 and V is TRBV28, with D perhaps TRBD1 (6 bases). Trimming took off 3 bases at V and 5 bases at J, with 11 bases between the two ends. Germline V gene sequence: CDR1 MDHEN, CDR2 SYDVKM. This CDR3 is 14 amino acids long. The CDR3 DNA sequence: TGTGCCAGCAGTTTCCCGGGGGGCGATCAGCCCCAGCATTTT. Translating gives CASSFPGGDQPQHF.

The gene calls are TRBV19 and TRBJ2-3; D is uncertain. Germline V gene lookup returns CDR1 LNHDA and CDR2 SQIVND (reference sequence). Trimming removed 5 bases at V and 6 bases at J, with 15 bases between. The length of the CDR3 is 14 residues. DNA of the CDR3: TGTGCCAGTAGTTTCGGAGAGTTGGCCGATACGCAGTATTTT. This gives the protein CASSFGELADTQYF.

This clonotype was observed many times. The genes are TRBV7-8 and TRBJ1-5; TRBD1 might be the D (6 bases). V was cut by 5 bases and J by 4 bases, with 18 bases left in between. Germline V gene sequence: CDR1 SGHVS, CDR2 FQNEAQ. This CDR3 contains 16 residues. Here the CDR3 DNA reads TGTGCCAGCAGCCCGTGGGGGCCCACCGAGAATCAGCCCCAGCATTTT. This translates into CASSPWGPTENQPQHF.

This clonotype was recorded many times. This chain joins TRBV10-3 and TRBJ1-2, with no clear D. Germline loops: CDR1 ENHRY, CDR2 SYGVKD. The V end was cut by 4 bases, the J end by 4 bases, with 10 bases between. This CDR3 is built from 13 residues. The CDR3: CAISAGEGYGYTF. The CDR3 nucleotides are TGTGCCATCAGTGCGGGAGAGGGCTATGGCTACACCTTC.

About this clonotype itself: A read error may be the cause here, since a much bigger clone is one base away. CDR3 sequence reads: CASSTGVVSYEQCF. DNA of the CDR3: TGTGCCAGCTCGACAGGGGTTGTCTCCTACGAGCAGTGCTTC. The chain employs TRBV6-1 and TRBJ2-7, with 8 bases aligning to TRBD1. This CDR3 has 14 residues. CDR1 and CDR2 (germline): MNHNS, SASEGT.

The genes are TRBV7-9 and TRBJ2-5; D not resolved. V was shortened by 0 bases and J by 8 bases, with 19 bases between the two germline ends. Per germline, CDR1 SEHNR and CDR2 FQNEAQ (reference sequence). CDR3 length: 16 residues. CDR3 DNA: TGTGCCAGCAGCTTAGCGAGGTATTCCGAAGCGACTACCCAGTACTTC. It is translated as CASSLARYSEATTQYF.

The rearrangement uses TRBV20-1 and TRBJ2-3; 15 nucleotides match TRBD2. After removal of 3 bases from V and 6 bases from J, the junction contained 13 bases not matched to a gene. Germline V gene lookup returns CDR1 DFQATT and CDR2 SNEGSKA (reference sequence). The CDR3 contains 18 residues. CDR3: CSARGGLAGGASGDTQYF. The CDR3 DNA is TGCAGTGCTAGGGGTGGACTAGCGGGAGGGGCCTCCGGGGATACGCAGTATTTT.